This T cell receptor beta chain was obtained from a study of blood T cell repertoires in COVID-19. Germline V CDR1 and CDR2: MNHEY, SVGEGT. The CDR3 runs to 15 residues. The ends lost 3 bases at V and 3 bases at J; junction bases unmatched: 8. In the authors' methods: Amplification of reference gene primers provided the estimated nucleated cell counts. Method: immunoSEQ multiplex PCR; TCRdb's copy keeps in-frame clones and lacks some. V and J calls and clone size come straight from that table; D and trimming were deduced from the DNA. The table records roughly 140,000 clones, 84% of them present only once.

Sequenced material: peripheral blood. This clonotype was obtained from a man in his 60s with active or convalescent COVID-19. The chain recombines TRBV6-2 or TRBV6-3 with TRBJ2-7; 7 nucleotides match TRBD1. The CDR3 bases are TGTGCCAGCAGTTATTTTCTCCGGGACAGCTACGAGCAGTACTTC. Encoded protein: CASSYFLRDSYEQYF.